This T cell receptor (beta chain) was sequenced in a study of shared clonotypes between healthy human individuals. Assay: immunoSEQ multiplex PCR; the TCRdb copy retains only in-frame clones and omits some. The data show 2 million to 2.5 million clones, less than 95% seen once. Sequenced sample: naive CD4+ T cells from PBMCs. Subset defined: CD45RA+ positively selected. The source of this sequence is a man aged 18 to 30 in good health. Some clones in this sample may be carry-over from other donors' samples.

The CDR3 reads CASSFKRTTDTQYF. Written as DNA, the CDR3 is TGTGCCAGCAGCTTTAAGCGGACCACAGATACGCAGTATTTT. The chain carries TRBV7-2 and TRBJ2-3; a weak D match, TRBD2 (5 bases). V lost 3 bases and J lost 2, with 9 bases in between. The CDR3 loop spans 14 amino acids. Looked up from germline, CDR1 is SGHTA and CDR2 is FQGNSA. Complete variable domain (other parts from reference TRBV7-2 and TRBJ2-3): GAGVSQSPSNKVTEKGKDVELRCDPISGHTALYWYRQSLGQGLEFLIYFQGNSAPDKSGLPSDRFSAERTGGSVSTLTIQRTQQEDSAVYLCASSFKRTTDTQYFGPGTRLTVL.